This TCR beta chain was sequenced for a study of blood T cell repertoires in COVID-19. Study-level background: Specimens from acute and convalescent COVID-19 originated in the United States, Italy and Spain. T cells, B-cell-depleted T cells, or PBMCs provided the cDNA or gDNA that served as material.

Germline CDR1 is MNHEY and CDR2 is SMNVEV (reference sequence). V dropped 3 bases and J dropped 6 bases, with 12 bases sitting between them. This CDR3 comprises 14 residues. Source study methods: Amplification from reference gene primers served as the basis for estimated nucleated cell counts. Repertoires were generated with immunoSEQ multiplex PCR, while TCRdb's copy carries only in-frame clones and drops some. The V and J calls and clone size were taken over from that table, and D and trimming were inferred from the DNA. The repertoire includes around 310,000 clones, nearly 90% of them detected once, and roughly 1% sits in the top ten. Those enrolled in Seattle joined during active infection and were followed longitudinally afterward.

The source of this sequence is a woman aged 40 to 50 with COVID-19, enrolled during active disease. The rearrangement links TRBV27 to TRBJ1-5; TRBD1 is a possible D gene (6 bases). Sequencing input: peripheral blood. CDR3 nucleotide sequence: TGTGCCAGCAGTTTCAGGGGTGTGGGTCAGCCCCAGCATTTT. As protein: CASSFRGVGQPQHF.